This T cell receptor beta chain was identified in a study of CD8 T cells in ankylosing spondylitis. Points from the study as a whole: Matched ankylosing spondylitis synovial fluid reportedly contained a significantly enriched population of disease-linked clones. CD8+ by phenotype, disease-linked clones were relatively rare in peripheral blood. Typical of ankylosing spondylitis blood, it appeared, was a TCR beta motif of under 10 highly homologous variants.

Using its own MiXCR run on the 5' RACE reads, TCRdb lists one record per CDR3 protein. There are about 160,000 distinct CDR3 sequences in the sample; 9.8% occur only once, and about 15% lies in the top ten. The table lists this clonotype with many counts. What it binds is not known. Trimming shortened V by 3 bases and J by 3 bases, and 9 bases separated the two germline ends. This CDR3 contains 13 residues. Germline V gives CDR1 SGHTA, CDR2 FQGNSA. This chain joins TRBV7-2 and TRBJ2-7; no clear D. This TCR was recovered from a female donor with ankylosing spondylitis or in good health (not recorded which). Sequenced input: blood, either unsorted or a sorted T cell fraction (not recorded which). DNA of the CDR3: TGTGCCAGCAGCTTGGGAAACTTCTACGAGCAGTACTTC. Its translation is CASSLGNFYEQYF.